These 11 T cell receptor beta chains were sequenced from one sample in a study of shared clonotypes between healthy human individuals. TCRdb's table, derived via immunoSEQ multiplex PCR, lists solely in-frame clones and lacks some. Here the sample spans about half a million clones, around 74% being singletons. The specimen sequenced was PBMCs. The receptors come from a woman in her thirties or forties in good health. Some clones in this sample may be carry-over from other donors' samples.

This rearrangement joins TRBV10-3 to TRBJ1-5; possible D gene TRBD1, 5 bases. Trimming took off 6 bases at V and 7 bases at J, with 13 bases between the two ends. CDR3 length: 13 residues. Germline assignment: CDR1 ENHRY and CDR2 SYGVKD. In DNA form, the CDR3 reads TGTGCCATCAGACGGGGACTAGAGCAGCCCCAGCATTTT. It codes for CAIRRGLEQPQHF.

The chain is built from TRBV19 and TRBJ2-7; perhaps TRBD2 as D (7 bases). CDR3 size: 16 residues. The germline gives CDR1 LNHDA, CDR2 SQIVND (reference sequence). With 1 base removed from V and 0 bases from J, the gap between germline ends came to 13 bases. CDR3 loop: CASSIGAGAGSYEQYF. In DNA, the CDR3 is TGTGCCAGTAGTATAGGGGCGGGGGCTGGCTCCTACGAGCAGTACTTC.

Worth noting for this clone: This clone may be a read error of a much larger clone one base away. The identical CDR3 is also encoded by other nucleotide sequences in the sample. The J gene is TRBJ2-2, the V gene TRBV11-2; no firm D call. The CDR3 has 14 residues. Germline-derived CDR1 and CDR2 are SGHAT and FQNNGV. Deletions cut 1 base from V and 1 base from J, with 4 bases between. The CDR3 sequence is CASSLVRNTGELFF. The CDR3 DNA reads TGTGCCAGCAGCTTAGTCAGGAACACCGGGGAGCTGTTTTTT.

The V gene is TRBV7-8, the J gene TRBJ1-1; possibly TRBD1 for D (5 bases). This CDR3 has 15 residues. The V and J ends lost 4 bases and 4 bases respectively, with 16 bases between them. Germline loops: CDR1 SGHVS, CDR2 FQNEAQ. Here the CDR3 reads CASSSQSGVGTEAFF. CDR3 in DNA: TGTGCCAGCAGCTCCCAATCGGGGGTTGGCACTGAAGCTTTCTTT.

The V call is TRBV5-1, the J call TRBJ2-1; 7 nucleotides align to TRBD2. This CDR3 is built from 15 residues. CDR1 SGHRS and CDR2 YFSETQ come from the germline V gene. V lost 0 bases to trimming and J lost 9 bases; unmatched junction nucleotides: 9. Here the CDR3 DNA reads TGCGCCAGCAGCTTGGGCGGGAGAGGGTTAAGTGAGCAGTTCTTC. This sequence encodes CASSLGGRGLSEQFF.

The rearrangement uses TRBV11-3 and TRBJ2-1; D is ambiguous. The CDR3 consists of 14 residues. V dropped 5 bases and J dropped 4 bases, with 12 bases sitting between them. The germline V gene has CDR1 SGHNT and CDR2 YENEEA. The DNA for the CDR3 is TGTGCCAGCAGCCCGGGTGGGTCGTACAATGAGCAGTTCTTC. It yields the protein CASSPGGSYNEQFF.

The chain couples TRBV18 to TRBJ2-7; 8 bases are a match to TRBD1. Losses at the gene ends were 7 bases for V and 7 bases for J; bases not matched to a gene: 9. The CDR3 has 13 amino acids. Germline loops: CDR1 KGHSH, CDR2 LQKENI. The CDR3 reads CASCLGQGQEQYF. The CDR3 nucleotides read TGTGCCAGCTGCCTCGGACAGGGTCAGGAGCAGTACTTC.

The chain carries TRBV11-2 and TRBJ1-1; 9 bases align to TRBD1. Germline V gene sequence: CDR1 SGHAT, CDR2 FQNNGV. Losses at the gene ends were 3 bases for V and 1 base for J; bases not matched to a gene: 3. The CDR3 contains 15 residues. DNA for the CDR3: TGTGCCAGCAGCTTCGGACAGGGGAGGAACACTGAAGCTTTCTTT. Residues: CASSFGQGRNTEAFF.

The chain recombines TRBV5-1 with TRBJ2-3; possibly TRBD2 for D (5 bases). Trimming pared 0 bases from V and 3 bases from J, leaving 8 bases between. The CDR3 extends over 14 amino acids. Germline V gene sequence: CDR1 SGHRS, CDR2 YFSETQ. This chain's CDR3 is CASSLERVTDTQYF. The CDR3 bases are TGCGCCAGCAGCTTGGAGAGGGTTACAGATACGCAGTATTTT.

The chain has TRBV30 and TRBJ1-1; D uncertain. Germline lookup yields CDR1 GTSNPN and CDR2 SVGIG (reference sequence). Deletions cut 2 bases from V and 7 bases from J, with 11 bases between. There are 12 residues in the CDR3. The CDR3 DNA follows: TGTGCCTGGAGTCCAATGGATAGTGAAGCTTTCTTT. Translation gives CAWSPMDSEAFF.

The chain links TRBV7-2 to TRBJ1-1; no clear D gene. Germline-derived CDR1 and CDR2 are SGHTA and FQGNSA. The CDR3 sequence is 14 residues long. Trimming stripped 4 bases from V and 0 bases from J, with 9 bases between. CDR3 DNA: TGTGCCAGCAGCTCTTGGACGCTGAACACTGAAGCTTTCTTT. This encodes CASSSWTLNTEAFF.